The rows below give T cell receptor beta chains drawn from one sample of a study of cytomegalovirus exposure and HLA in healthy donors. Profiling relied on immunoSEQ multiplex PCR, and the TCRdb table lists in-frame clones only, not all of them. The sample comprises 100,000 to 150,000 clones, over 75% of which are singletons, and approximately 4.2% rests with the top ten. The sequenced sample consisted of PBMCs. The receptors here all came from a male donor in good health and CMV-seropositive. Each CDR3 is given without its conserved first and last residue. Each record gives: V gene, J gene, CDR3 protein.

TRBV19	TRBJ2-4	ASSLIGLGNSQY
TRBV7-8	TRBJ1-2	ASSLATDRRYGYT
TRBV7-9	TRBJ2-1	ASGGTGSHEQF
TRBV27	TRBJ2-5	ASSLGLSSGRGYQETQY
TRBV7-7	TRBJ2-7	ASSLGFTYEQY
TRBV28	TRBJ2-7	ASSWTSHEQY
TRBV7-9	TRBJ1-4	ASSVGAQGATNEKLF
TRBV18	TRBJ2-7	ASSPPSGQTYEQY
TRBV4-2	TRBJ1-2	ASSQEWAGAGYGYT
TRBV19	TRBJ2-3	ASSTRPTPRSTDTQY
TRBV28	TRBJ2-1	ASSLPTGGRDNEQF
TRBV29-1	TRBJ1-5	SVTGSSNQPQH
TRBV6-1	TRBJ1-2	ASSEVSSGQGNYGYT
TRBV27	TRBJ2-2	ASSLSRGTGPGELF
TRBV6-6	TRBJ2-3	ASSYFQDTQY
TRBV2	TRBJ1-1	ASSGTGTQDTEAF
TRBV6-1	TRBJ1-1	ASVPSRGDTEAF
TRBV6-1	TRBJ2-5	ASSEVVLAGPGETQY
TRBV4-1	TRBJ1-1	ASSQEVDRKTEAF
TRBV10-3	TRBJ2-3	AIFRGGTQY
TRBV5-4	TRBJ2-1	ASSLGLAGGDEQF
TRBV6-5	TRBJ1-4	ASSEGTGFEKLF
TRBV28	TRBJ2-7	ASSLGPLEQY
TRBV10-3	TRBJ2-7	AISESRGQYSYEQY
TRBV29-1	TRBJ2-1	SVEDGWTSGRFNEQF
TRBV6-6	TRBJ2-7	ASSTTRSEQY
TRBV7-8	TRBJ2-6	ASSITGSGANGLT
TRBV11-2	TRBJ1-2	ASSPEEVGYGYT
TRBV5-4	TRBJ2-2	ASSWEGPNTGELF
TRBV6-6	TRBJ1-4	ASSYSERGGKLF
TRBV19	TRBJ1-5	ASSLPGDPKPQH
TRBV19	TRBJ2-3	ASSPPIADTQY
TRBV10-2	TRBJ2-7	ASCGTNSVGGEQY
TRBV5-8	TRBJ2-7	ASSFTGARVGEQY
TRBV6-4	TRBJ2-7	ASSGVFTYEQY
TRBV4-2	TRBJ1-5	ASSQAIQYSNQPQH
TRBV29-1	TRBJ2-2	SVLSGISGELF
TRBV5-4	TRBJ1-5	ASSLDREGSQPQH
TRBV9	TRBJ1-2	ASSVGGLQGAYGYT
TRBV7-6	TRBJ2-3	ASSPDWASTDTQY
TRBV27	TRBJ2-3	ASSLLAQREGEDTQY
TRBV7-3	TRBJ2-2	ASSLYSTGLANTGELF
TRBV2	TRBJ1-2	ASSGSGYGYT
TRBV6-5	TRBJ2-2	ASSYRQGRTGELF
TRBV5-1	TRBJ2-4	ASSLDGGKAKNSQY
TRBV18	TRBJ1-3	ASSLLGEDTIY
TRBV10-3	TRBJ1-1	AIGGTGFLGEAF
TRBV5-6	TRBJ1-1	ASSFQGSLPTEAF